The 9 T cell receptor beta chains below come from one sample, sequenced in a study of neurological immune-mediated disorders. TCRdb called the 5' RACE reads again in MiXCR, with one record for every CDR3 protein. This sample yields 25,000 to 30,000 distinct CDR3 sequences, of which over 10% are seen a single time; 5.8% belongs to the top ten. Sample: PBMCs. The receptors were gathered from a woman in her sixties in good health.

This clonotype was recorded many times. The genes are TRBV7-2 and TRBJ1-4, with a tentative D call TRBD1 (5 bases). Germline CDR1 SGHTA, CDR2 FQGNSA. V shed 5 bases and J shed 9 bases, with 22 bases lying between them. This CDR3 comprises 16 residues. CDR3 protein: CASSAWAGGGSQKLFF. CDR3 nucleotides: TGTGCCAGCAGCGCCTGGGCTGGGGGTGGGTCTCAAAAACTGTTTTTT.

This clonotype has a count of ten or more. This rearrangement joins TRBV12-3 or TRBV12-4 to TRBJ2-1, with 7 bases identical to TRBD1. This CDR3 is 15 amino acids long. Trimming at V came to 5 bases and at J to 3 bases, leaving 7 bases not matched to a gene. The CDR3 bases are TGTGCCAGCAGTCCCCGACAGGGTGTCTACAATGAGCAGTTCTTC. This translates into CASSPRQGVYNEQFF.

This clonotype was recorded a few times. The gene calls are TRBV7-2 and TRBJ2-3; perhaps D is TRBD1 or TRBD2 (6 bases each). CDR1 and CDR2 (germline): SGHTA, FQGNSA. The length of the CDR3 is 15 residues. The V end was cut by 5 bases, the J end by 8 bases, with 20 bases between. As DNA, the CDR3 is TGTGCCAGCAGCAACATGGCGGGGTGGGGGGCTACGCAGTATTTT. Translating gives CASSNMAGWGATQYF.

The table lists this clonotype with many counts. This sequence joins TRBV12-3 or TRBV12-4 and TRBJ2-1; 8 nucleotides match TRBD2. The CDR3 extends over 15 amino acids. The ends lost 5 bases at V and 8 bases at J; junction bases unmatched: 11. In nucleotides, the CDR3 is TGTGCCAGCAGTCCCCGTAGCGCGGGAGGTGATGAGCAGTTCTTC. It encodes CASSPRSAGGDEQFF.

This clonotype came up many times. The CDR3 loop is CASSPYQIQETQYF. The CDR3 DNA reads TGTGCCAGCTCACCGTATCAGATACAAGAGACCCAGTACTTC. The chain joins TRBV18 to TRBJ2-5; D remains ambiguous. V lost 3 bases and J 2 bases, leaving 10 bases between the germline ends. The CDR3 has 14 amino acids. Germline values: CDR1 KGHSH, CDR2 LQKENI.

This clonotype was seen ten or more times. V and J are TRBV24-1 and TRBJ1-5, with D unclear. This CDR3 is built from 14 residues. The germline V gene encodes CDR1 KGHDR and CDR2 SFDVKD. With 9 bases removed from V and 3 bases from J, the gap between germline ends came to 14 bases. Here the CDR3 reads CATRPYGNNQPQHF. CDR3 in DNA: TGTGCCACCCGGCCCTACGGGAACAATCAGCCCCAGCATTTT.

This clonotype was picked up many times. The CDR3 reads CASSLRTRVGYDEAFF. As DNA, the CDR3 is TGCGCCAGCAGCTTGAGAACGAGGGTGGGGTACGATGAAGCTTTCTTT. V usage is TRBV5-1 and J usage is TRBJ1-1; D gene unclear. The V end lost 1 base, the J end lost 7 bases, and 20 bases lay between the germline ends. Germline V gene sequence: CDR1 SGHRS, CDR2 YFSETQ. The CDR3 has 16 residues.

Notes on this clonotype: Germline is not matched at one junction end, which may reflect a read error. The CDR3 loop reads CANRLDRYNEQLF. DNA for the CDR3: TGTGCCAACAGGCTAGACAGATACAATGAGCAGTTATTC. V is TRBV7-2 and J is TRBJ2-1; possible D gene TRBD1, 5 bases. CDR3 length: 13 residues. The germline gives CDR1 SGHTA, CDR2 FQGNSA.

Ten or more counts support this clonotype. The V and J genes are TRBV18 and TRBJ1-1; D is ambiguous. Per the germline V gene, CDR1 is KGHSH and CDR2 is LQKENI. The CDR3 covers 15 residues. Trimming left V 3 bases short and J 3 bases short, with 14 bases between. The CDR3 reads CASSPRTTKYTEAFF. In nucleotides, the CDR3 is TGTGCCAGCTCACCCCGGACCACAAAGTACACTGAAGCTTTCTTT.